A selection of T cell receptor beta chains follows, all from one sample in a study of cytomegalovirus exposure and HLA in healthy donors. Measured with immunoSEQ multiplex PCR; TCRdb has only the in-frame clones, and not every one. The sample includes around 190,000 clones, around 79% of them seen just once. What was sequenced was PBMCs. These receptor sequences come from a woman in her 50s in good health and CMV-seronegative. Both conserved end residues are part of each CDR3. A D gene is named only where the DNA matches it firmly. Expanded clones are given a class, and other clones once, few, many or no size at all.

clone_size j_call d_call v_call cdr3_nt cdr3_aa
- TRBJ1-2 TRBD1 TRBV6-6 TGTGCCAGCGGTAGGACAGGGGAAAACTATGGCTACACCTTC CASGRTGENYGYTF
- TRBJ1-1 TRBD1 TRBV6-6 TGTGCCAGCAGTTACGCGGGACAGAGGACTTTCTTT CASSYAGQRTFF
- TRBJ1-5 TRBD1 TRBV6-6 TGTGCCAGCAGTTACCGGGACAGTAATCAGCCCCAGCATTTT CASSYRDSNQPQHF
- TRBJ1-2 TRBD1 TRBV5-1 TGCGCCAGCAGCTTCTCCTCTGGGACAGGGGCCGGAGCGGGCTACACCTTC CASSFSSGTGAGAGYTF
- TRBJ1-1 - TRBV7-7 TGTGCTAGCAAACAGGGCTTGAACACTGAAGCTTTCTTT CASKQGLNTEAFF
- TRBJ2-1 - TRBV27 TGTGCCAGCTTGGGGGGCAATGAGCAGTTCTTC CASLGGNEQFF
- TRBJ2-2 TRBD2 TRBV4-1 TGCGCCAGCAGCCAAGCGGGAGGGCGTGGCGGGGAGCTGTTTTTT CASSQAGGRGGELFF
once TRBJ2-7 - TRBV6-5 TGTGCCAGCAAATATCAGGCACTCCTGACCAACGAGCAGTACTTC CASKYQALLTNEQYF
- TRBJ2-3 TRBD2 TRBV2 TGTGCCAGCAGTAACTTGGCTAGCGGGTCCGATACGCAGTATTTT CASSNLASGSDTQYF
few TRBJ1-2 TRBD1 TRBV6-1 TGTGCCAGCAGTCCGGACAGGGTGAATGGCTACACCTTC CASSPDRVNGYTF
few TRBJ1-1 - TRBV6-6 TGTGCCAGCAGTTACTCGAAAGGGGCGAACACTGAAGCTTTCTTT CASSYSKGANTEAFF
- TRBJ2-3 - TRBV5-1 TGCGCCAGCACCAGACAAGTCACAGATACGCAGTATTTT CASTRQVTDTQYF
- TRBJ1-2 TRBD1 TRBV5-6 TGTGCCAGCAGCCCGGACAGGGTAGGATCTGGAGGCTACACCTTC CASSPDRVGSGGYTF
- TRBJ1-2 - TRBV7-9 TGTGCCAGCAGCTCCCCGGAGCGGGGAACTAACTATGGCTACACCTTC CASSSPERGTNYGYTF
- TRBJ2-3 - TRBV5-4 TGTGCCAGCAGCTTGGCGGCTGAGACTCGATGGGGCACGCAGTATTTT CASSLAAETRWGTQYF
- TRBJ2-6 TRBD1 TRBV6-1 TGTGCCAGCAGTGTGGGGACAGGCGTCTCTGGGGCCAACGTCCTGACTTTC CASSVGTGVSGANVLTF
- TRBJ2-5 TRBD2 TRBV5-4 TGTGCCAGCAGCCCGACTAAAGCGGGGGAGACCCAGTACTTC CASSPTKAGETQYF
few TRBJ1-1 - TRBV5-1 TGCGCCAGCAGCGCTCTACAGGGGAACACTGAAGCTTTCTTT CASSALQGNTEAFF
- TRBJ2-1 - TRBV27 TGTGCCAGCAGTTTATCGAGAGGGAGTGAGCAGTTCTTC CASSLSRGSEQFF
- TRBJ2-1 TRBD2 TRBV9 TGTGCCAGCAGCGTAGAAGCGGGAGTTCGGAATGAGCAGTTCTTC CASSVEAGVRNEQFF
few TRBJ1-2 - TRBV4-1 TGCGCCAGCAGACGTAGCGGCTGGTCCGGCTACACCTTC CASRRSGWSGYTF
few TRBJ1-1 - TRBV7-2 TGTGCCAGCAGCTTTCAGGGGTTCACTGAAGCTTTCTTT CASSFQGFTEAFF
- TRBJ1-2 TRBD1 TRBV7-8 TGTGCCAGCAGCTTTCAGGGGGCGGACTATGGCTACACCTTC CASSFQGADYGYTF
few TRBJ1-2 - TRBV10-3 TGTGCCATCGGCGGCGATGGGGAGATCTATGGCTACACCTTC CAIGGDGEIYGYTF
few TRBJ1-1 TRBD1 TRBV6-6 TGTGCCAGCAGTTACAACATACAGGGGGCATCTGAAGCTTTCTTT CASSYNIQGASEAFF
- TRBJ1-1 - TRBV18 TGTGCCAGCTCGCCGGGGAGACACCTTGAAGCTTTCTTT CASSPGRHLEAFF
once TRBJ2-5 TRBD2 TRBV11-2 TGTGCCAGCAGCCCTACTAGCGGGGGGGACCAAGAGACCCAGTACTTC CASSPTSGGDQETQYF
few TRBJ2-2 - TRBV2 TGTGCCCACGATCGAGGCGGTACCGGGGAGCTGTTTTTT CAHDRGGTGELFF
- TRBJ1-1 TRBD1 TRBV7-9 TGTGCCAGCAGTCGGACAGGGGGGCTGAACACTGAAGCTTTCTTT CASSRTGGLNTEAFF
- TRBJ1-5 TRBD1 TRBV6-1 TGTGCCAGCAGTGGGTACAGGGGAGTTGGCAATCAGCCCCAGCATTTT CASSGYRGVGNQPQHF
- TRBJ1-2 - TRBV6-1 TGTGCCAGCAGTGAAGCGTTTAACGGATGGGCTCTTGGCTACACCTTC CASSEAFNGWALGYTF
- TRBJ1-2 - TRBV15 TGTGCCACCAGCCCCGCCAGGGTGCCATATGGCTACACCTTC CATSPARVPYGYTF
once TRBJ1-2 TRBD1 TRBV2 TGTGCCAGCAGTGAAACATTAACCGGGACAGTCTATGGCTACACCTTC CASSETLTGTVYGYTF
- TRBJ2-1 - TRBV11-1 TGTGCCAGCAGCACGTCAGGCAATGAGCAGTTCTTC CASSTSGNEQFF
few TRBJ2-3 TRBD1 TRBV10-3 TGTGCCATCAGCCCCGGGACAGGGATCATCACGCAGTATTTT CAISPGTGIITQYF
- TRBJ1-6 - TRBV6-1 TGTGCCAGCAGTCTGACACCCCTTAATTCACCCCTCCACTTT CASSLTPLNSPLHF
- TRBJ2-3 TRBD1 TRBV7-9 TGTGCCAGCAGCTTATGGGGACAGGGGGGCACAGATACGCAGTATTTT CASSLWGQGGTDTQYF
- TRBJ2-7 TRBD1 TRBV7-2 TGTGCCAGCAGTCCCGGCACAGGGGGCCCCTACGAGCAGTACTTC CASSPGTGGPYEQYF
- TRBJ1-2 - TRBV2 TGTGCCAGCAGTGAATGGGACTTGGGGGGCTACACCTTC CASSEWDLGGYTF
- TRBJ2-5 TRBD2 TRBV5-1 TGCGCCAGCAGCACGACTAGCGAAATGCAAGAGACCCAGTACTTC CASSTTSEMQETQYF
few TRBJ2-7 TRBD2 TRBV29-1 TGCAGCGTTGCTCCGGGACTAGCGGGGTACGAGCAGTACTTC CSVAPGLAGYEQYF
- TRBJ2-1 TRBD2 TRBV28 TGTGCCAGCAGCATAAGGTCTGCGGGGGTACATAATGAGCAGTTCTTC CASSIRSAGVHNEQFF
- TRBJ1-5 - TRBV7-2 TGTGCCAGCAGCCCCGGGTGGGGCAATCAGCCCCAGCATTTT CASSPGWGNQPQHF
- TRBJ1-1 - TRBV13 TGTGCCAGCAGCTTACTGGCGGGCAATAGAGGTGAAGCTTTCTTT CASSLLAGNRGEAFF
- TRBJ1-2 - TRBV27 TGTGCCAGCAGTTTAGTGGGGGGGTATGGCTACACCTTC CASSLVGGYGYTF
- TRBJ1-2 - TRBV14 TGTGCCAGCAGCCAAGAAACTTGGTATGGCTACACCTTC CASSQETWYGYTF
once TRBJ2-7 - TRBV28 TGTGCCAGCAGTCCCCGGTACGAGCAGTACTTC CASSPRYEQYF
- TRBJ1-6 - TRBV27 TGTGCCAGCAGTTCGACAGGCTTCCCCTATAATTCACCCCTCCACTTT CASSSTGFPYNSPLHF
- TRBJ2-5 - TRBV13 TGTGCCAGCAGCTTTTCGATAGGCAGGGAAGAGACCCAGTACTTC CASSFSIGREETQYF
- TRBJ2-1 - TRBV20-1 TGCAGTGCTGGGACACCCGATGAGCAGTTCTTC CSAGTPDEQFF
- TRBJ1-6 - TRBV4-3 TGCGCCAGCAGCCAACACCACAACTCGCAGGGGTCATTTAATTCACCCCTCCACTTT CASSQHHNSQGSFNSPLHF
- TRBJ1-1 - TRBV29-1 TGCAGCGCCGCGGGTGGCACTGAAGCTTTCTTT CSAAGGTEAFF
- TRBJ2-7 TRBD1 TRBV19 TGTGCCAGTAGTATGAGGGGACAGGGAGACGAGCAGTACTTC CASSMRGQGDEQYF
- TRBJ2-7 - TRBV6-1 TGTGCCAGCACTACAAACCTGGGGACACAGTACTTC CASTTNLGTQYF